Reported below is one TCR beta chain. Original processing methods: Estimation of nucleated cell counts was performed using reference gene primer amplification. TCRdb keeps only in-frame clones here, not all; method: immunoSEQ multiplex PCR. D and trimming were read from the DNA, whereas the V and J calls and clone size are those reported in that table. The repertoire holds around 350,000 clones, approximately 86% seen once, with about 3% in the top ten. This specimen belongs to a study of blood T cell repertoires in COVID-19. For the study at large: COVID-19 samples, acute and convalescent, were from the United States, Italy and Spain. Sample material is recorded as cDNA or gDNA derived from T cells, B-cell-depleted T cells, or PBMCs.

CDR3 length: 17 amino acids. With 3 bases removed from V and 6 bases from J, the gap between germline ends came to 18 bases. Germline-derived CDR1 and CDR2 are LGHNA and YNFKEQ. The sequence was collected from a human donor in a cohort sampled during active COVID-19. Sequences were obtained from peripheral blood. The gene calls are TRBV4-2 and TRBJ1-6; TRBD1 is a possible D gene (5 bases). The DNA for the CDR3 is TGTGCCAGCAGCCATGACGCGGGACCCGAGGGTAATTCACCCCTCCACTTT. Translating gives CASSHDAGPEGNSPLHF.